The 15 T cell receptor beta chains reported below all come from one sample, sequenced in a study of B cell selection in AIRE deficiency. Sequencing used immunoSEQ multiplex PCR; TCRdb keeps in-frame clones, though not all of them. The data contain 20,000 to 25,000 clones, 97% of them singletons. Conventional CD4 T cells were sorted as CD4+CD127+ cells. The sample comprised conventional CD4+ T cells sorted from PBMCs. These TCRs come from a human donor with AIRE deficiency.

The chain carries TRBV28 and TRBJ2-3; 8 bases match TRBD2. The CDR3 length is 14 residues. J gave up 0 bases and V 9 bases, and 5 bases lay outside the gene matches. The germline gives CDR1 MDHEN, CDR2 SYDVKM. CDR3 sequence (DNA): TGTGCCAGTTCCAGCGGGGGCAGCACAGATACGCAGTATTTT. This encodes CASSSGGSTDTQYF.

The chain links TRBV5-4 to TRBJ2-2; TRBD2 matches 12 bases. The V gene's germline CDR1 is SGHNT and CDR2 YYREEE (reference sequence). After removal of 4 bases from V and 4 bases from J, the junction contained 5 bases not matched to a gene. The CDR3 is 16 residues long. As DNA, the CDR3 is TGTGCCAGCAGCACCTGGACTAGCGGGATCACCGGGGAGCTGTTTTTT. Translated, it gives CASSTWTSGITGELFF. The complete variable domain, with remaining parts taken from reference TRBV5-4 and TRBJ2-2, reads ETGVTQSPTHLIKTRGQQVTLRCSSQSGHNTVSWYQQALGQGPQFIFQYYREEENGRGNFPPRFSGLQFPNYSSELNVNALELDDSALYLCASSTWTSGITGELFFGEGSRLTVL.

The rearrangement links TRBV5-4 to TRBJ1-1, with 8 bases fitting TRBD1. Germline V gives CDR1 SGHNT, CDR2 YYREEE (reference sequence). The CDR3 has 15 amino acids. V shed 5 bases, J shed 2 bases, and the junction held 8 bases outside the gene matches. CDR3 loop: CASRYDRGGNTEAFF. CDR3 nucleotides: TGTGCCAGCAGATACGACAGGGGCGGAAACACTGAAGCTTTCTTT.

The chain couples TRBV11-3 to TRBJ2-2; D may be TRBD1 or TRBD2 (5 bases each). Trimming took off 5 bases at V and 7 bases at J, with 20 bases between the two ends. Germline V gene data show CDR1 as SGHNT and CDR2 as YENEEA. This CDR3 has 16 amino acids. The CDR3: CASSRPAVKGSGELFF. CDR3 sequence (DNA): TGTGCCAGCAGCCGCCCGGCGGTCAAGGGGAGCGGGGAGCTGTTTTTT.

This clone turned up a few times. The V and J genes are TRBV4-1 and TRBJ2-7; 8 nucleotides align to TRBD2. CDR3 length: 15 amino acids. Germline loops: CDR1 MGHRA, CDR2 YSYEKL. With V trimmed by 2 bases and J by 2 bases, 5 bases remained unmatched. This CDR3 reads CASSQTAGGAYEQYF. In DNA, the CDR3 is TGCGCCAGCAGCCAAACGGCGGGGGGCGCCTACGAGCAGTACTTC.

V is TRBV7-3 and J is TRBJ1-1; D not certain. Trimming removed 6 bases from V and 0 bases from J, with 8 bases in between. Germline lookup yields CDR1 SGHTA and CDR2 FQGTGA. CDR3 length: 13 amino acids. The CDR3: CASSSELNTEAFF. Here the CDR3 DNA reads TGTGCCAGCAGTTCAGAGCTGAACACTGAAGCTTTCTTT.

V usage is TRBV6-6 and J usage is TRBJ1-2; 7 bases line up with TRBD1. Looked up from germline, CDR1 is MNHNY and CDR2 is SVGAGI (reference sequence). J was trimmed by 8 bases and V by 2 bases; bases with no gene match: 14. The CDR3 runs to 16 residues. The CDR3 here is CASSYRLGGGVRGYTF. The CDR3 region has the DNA TGTGCCAGCAGTTACCGCCTGGGAGGGGGCGTGAGAGGCTACACCTTC.

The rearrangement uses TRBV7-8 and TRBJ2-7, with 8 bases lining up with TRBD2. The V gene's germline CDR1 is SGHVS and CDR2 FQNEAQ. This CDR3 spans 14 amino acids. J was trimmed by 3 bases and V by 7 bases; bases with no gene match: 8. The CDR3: CASNRGGAYYEQYF. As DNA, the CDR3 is TGTGCCAGCAACCGGGGGGGAGCGTACTACGAGCAGTACTTC.

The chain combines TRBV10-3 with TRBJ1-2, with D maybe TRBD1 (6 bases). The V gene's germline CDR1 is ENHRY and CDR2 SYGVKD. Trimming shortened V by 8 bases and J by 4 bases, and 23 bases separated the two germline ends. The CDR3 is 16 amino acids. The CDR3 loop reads CAIRGGGWGAVYGYTF. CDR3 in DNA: TGTGCCATCCGCGGAGGAGGTTGGGGGGCGGTCTATGGCTACACCTTC.

The CDR3 DNA follows: TGCGCCAGCAGCCCCGCAATCGTGCGGTCTGGGGCCAACGTCCTGACTTTC. This translates into CASSPAIVRSGANVLTF. This chain joins TRBV4-1 and TRBJ2-6; D is unresolved. CDR1 MGHRA and CDR2 YSYEKL come from the germline V gene. V was clipped by 4 bases and J by 1 base, with 14 bases between them. The CDR3 sequence is 17 residues long.

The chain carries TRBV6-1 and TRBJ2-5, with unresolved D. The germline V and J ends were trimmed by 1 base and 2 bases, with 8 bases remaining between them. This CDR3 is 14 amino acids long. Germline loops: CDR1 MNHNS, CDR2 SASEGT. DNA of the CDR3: TGTGCCAGCAGTGAAGTGGTGACACAAGAGACCCAGTACTTC. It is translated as CASSEVVTQETQYF.

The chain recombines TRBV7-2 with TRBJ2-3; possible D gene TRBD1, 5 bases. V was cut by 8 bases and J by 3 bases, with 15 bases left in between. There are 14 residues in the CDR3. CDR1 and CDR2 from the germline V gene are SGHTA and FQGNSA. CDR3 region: CASRAGIHTDTQYF. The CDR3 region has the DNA TGTGCCAGCCGGGCAGGGATTCATACAGATACGCAGTATTTT.

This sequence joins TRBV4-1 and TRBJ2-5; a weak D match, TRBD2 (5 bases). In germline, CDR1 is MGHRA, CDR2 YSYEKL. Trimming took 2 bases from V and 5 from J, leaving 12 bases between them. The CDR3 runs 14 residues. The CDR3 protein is CASSQSTTGETQYF. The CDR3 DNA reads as TGCGCCAGCAGCCAATCGACTACCGGGGAGACCCAGTACTTC.

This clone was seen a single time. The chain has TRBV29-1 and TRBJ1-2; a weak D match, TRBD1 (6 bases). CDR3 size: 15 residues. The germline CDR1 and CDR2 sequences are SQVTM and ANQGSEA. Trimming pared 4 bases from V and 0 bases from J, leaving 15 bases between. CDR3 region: CSVGARGAANYGYTF. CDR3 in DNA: TGCAGCGTTGGTGCGAGGGGGGCAGCTAACTATGGCTACACCTTC.

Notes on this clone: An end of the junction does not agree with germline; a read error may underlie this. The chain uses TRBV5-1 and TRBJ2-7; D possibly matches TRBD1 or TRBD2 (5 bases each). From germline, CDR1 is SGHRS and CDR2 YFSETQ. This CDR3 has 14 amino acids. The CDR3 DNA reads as TGCGCCAGCAGCTTGGACGGGACCTTAGAACCCAGGGACTTC. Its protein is CASSLDGTLEPRDF.